The 29 T cell receptor beta chains presented below share a single source sample, sequenced in a study of human T cells and chemical hapten exposure (dated by TCRdb to the early 2020s). The library relied on RACE. The reads were generated on a NextSeq 500. Through fastp at Q25 and MiXCR, TCRdb rebuilt clones from the public reads, retaining in-frame beta chains. Every entry covers one CDR3 protein and lists the most common genes and DNA from its rows. The sample table shows 25,000 to 35,000 distinct CDR3 sequences, and almost 6% are seen once. 5.6% of the sample goes to the ten largest clones. Sample time point, as interpreted from the label and publication: patch test 3, about 24 weeks after DPC sensitization. Reading the label with the study, this specimen's treatment or condition is: therapeutic diphenylcyclopropenone sensitization with weekly scalp DPC. The sample was whole blood, taken in connection with sensitization to the hapten diphenylcyclopropenone (DPC). These receptors originate from a young man with alopecia areata. Some clones in this sample may be carry-over from other donors' samples.

This clonotype was seen at least ten times. The J gene is TRBJ2-7, the V gene TRBV4-3, with 9 bases aligning to TRBD2. The ends lost 1 base at V and 3 bases at J; junction bases unmatched: 4. Germline V gene lookup returns CDR1 LGHNA and CDR2 YSLEER. The CDR3 has 15 amino acids. The CDR3 DNA follows: TGCGCCAGCAGCCAAGTGGTAGCGGGAGTCTACGAGCAGTACTTC. As protein: CASSQVVAGVYEQYF.

In its sample, this clonotype was seen many times. Here the CDR3 reads CATMTGRVSTDTQYF. The CDR3 nucleotides read TGTGCCACCATGACGGGACGGGTTAGCACAGATACGCAGTATTTT. The V gene is TRBV24-1, the J gene TRBJ2-3; either TRBD1 or TRBD2 may fit D (5 bases each). The CDR3 sequence is 15 residues long. Germline lookup yields CDR1 KGHDR and CDR2 SFDVKD. Trimming removed 8 bases from V and 0 bases from J, with 14 bases in between.

This clonotype was found a few times. The gene calls are TRBV5-1 and TRBJ1-5; D gene uncertain. The V and J ends lost 4 bases and 11 bases respectively, with 16 bases between them. The CDR3 contains 13 residues. CDR1 SGHRS and CDR2 YFSETQ come from the germline V gene. The DNA of the CDR3 is TGCGCCAGCAGCCCCGGAGACTCGCAGTCCCAGCATTTT. The encoded protein is CASSPGDSQSQHF.

Ten or more counts support this clonotype. The CDR3 DNA reads TGTGCCAGCAGCTTCTCCGGGGGGACAGGGGATACGCAGTATTTT. As protein: CASSFSGGTGDTQYF. The chain carries TRBV7-9 and TRBJ2-3; TRBD1 aligns across 9 bases. J was trimmed by 6 bases and V by 3 bases; bases with no gene match: 7. The CDR3 is 15 residues long. CDR1 is SEHNR and CDR2 is FQNEAQ in the germline V gene (reference sequence).

The chain recombines TRBV20-1 with TRBJ1-2; TRBD1 might be the D (5 bases). V was shortened by 2 bases and J by 2 bases, with 15 bases between the two germline ends. Germline assignment: CDR1 DFQATT and CDR2 SNEGSKA (reference sequence). The CDR3 covers 15 residues. The DNA of the CDR3 is TGCAGTGCTAGAAAGGGACTCCTAGGAAACTATGGCTACACCTTC. Translated: CSARKGLLGNYGYTF.

This clonotype was seen at least ten times. The chain recombines TRBV20-1 with TRBJ2-7, with TRBD1 matching over 11 bases. Germline V gene sequence: CDR1 DFQATT, CDR2 SNEGSKA (reference sequence). J lost 5 bases, V lost 1 base, and 4 bases had no gene match. This CDR3 is built from 14 residues. CDR3: CSARGDRGAHEQYF. The DNA of the CDR3 is TGCAGTGCTAGAGGGGACAGGGGGGCCCACGAGCAGTACTTC.

In this sample, this clonotype turned up many times. J is TRBJ2-7 and V is TRBV12-3 or TRBV12-4, with 9 bases that match TRBD1. The ends lost 3 bases at V and 6 bases at J; junction bases unmatched: 6. This CDR3 region has 14 residues. DNA of the CDR3: TGTGCCAGCAGTTTGCTGGACAGGGGCGTCGAGCAGTACTTC. Translated: CASSLLDRGVEQYF.

This clonotype was recorded many times. The V call is TRBV10-3, the J call TRBJ2-3; 9 nucleotides line up with TRBD1. Unmatched junction bases numbered 4, after V lost 0 bases and J lost 3 bases. The germline V gene has CDR1 ENHRY and CDR2 SYGVKD. The CDR3 extends over 16 amino acids. The CDR3 is CAISESPGTGTDTQYF. The CDR3 DNA reads as TGTGCCATCAGTGAGTCTCCGGGGACAGGGACAGATACGCAGTATTTT.

This clonotype was recorded at least ten times. The chain joins TRBV7-9 to TRBJ2-7; no clear D. Looked up from germline, CDR1 is SEHNR and CDR2 is FQNEAQ (reference sequence). The V end lost 1 base, the J end lost 3 bases, and 19 bases lay between the germline ends. The CDR3 is made up of 17 amino acids. The CDR3 loop reads CASSLDPGLGSGYEQYF. Written as DNA, the CDR3 is TGTGCCAGCAGCTTAGATCCCGGCTTGGGGTCGGGCTACGAGCAGTACTTC.

By its share, this clonotype is medium-sized (0.01 to 0.1%). This chain links TRBV5-5 with TRBJ1-1, with TRBD1 matching over 8 bases. CDR1 and CDR2 (germline): SGHKS, YYEKEE (reference sequence). Trimming removed 3 bases from V and 0 bases from J; junction bases left unmatched: 4. There are 15 residues in the CDR3. The CDR3 sequence is CASSSYRGMNTEAFF. For the CDR3, the DNA is TGTGCCAGCAGCTCGTACAGGGGGATGAACACTGAAGCTTTCTTT. The full variable domain, rest sourced from reference TRBV5-5 and TRBJ1-1, is DAGVTQSPTHLIKTRGQQVTLRCSPISGHKSVSWYQQVLGQGPQFIFQYYEKEERGRGNFPDRFSARQFPNYSSELNVNALLLGDSALYLCASSSYRGMNTEAFFGQGTRLTVV.

There are many counts of this clonotype. The chain recombines TRBV4-3 with TRBJ1-2; tentatively, D is TRBD1 (5 bases). In germline, CDR1 is LGHNA, CDR2 YSLEER. The CDR3 covers 14 residues. V was cut by 0 bases and J by 5 bases, with 10 bases left in between. CDR3 coding DNA: TGCGCCAGCAGCCAAGAGGTCGGGGGGTATGGCTACACCTTC. Translation: CASSQEVGGYGYTF.

This clonotype was counted at least ten times. This sequence joins TRBV4-2 and TRBJ2-3; TRBD2 matches 7 bases. Germline loops: CDR1 LGHNA, CDR2 YNFKEQ. Trimming took 1 base from V and 2 from J; bases not matched to a gene: 9. This CDR3 region has 17 residues. CDR3 DNA: TGTGCCAGCAGCCAAGGCCTCCAAGCGGGACTCACAGATACGCAGTATTTT. As protein: CASSQGLQAGLTDTQYF.

This clonotype was seen at least ten times. The rearrangement joins TRBV7-2 to TRBJ2-1, with 7 bases matching TRBD1. This CDR3 is 11 amino acids long. From germline, CDR1 is SGHTA and CDR2 FQGNSA. V lost 5 bases and J lost 8; bases outside the gene matches: 0. CDR3 nucleotide sequence: TGTGCCAGCAGCACAGGGGATGAGCAGTTCTTC. Its protein product is CASSTGDEQFF.

This clonotype came up many times. The chain recombines TRBV7-3 with TRBJ2-5; no definite D call. Germline values: CDR1 SGHTA, CDR2 FQGTGA. This CDR3 is built from 13 residues. The V and J ends lost 0 bases and 5 bases respectively, with 7 bases between them. In nucleotides, the CDR3 is TGTGCCAGCAGCTTAACTGGGCTGGAGACCCAGTACTTC. Its translation: CASSLTGLETQYF. The full variable domain, in which reference TRBV7-3 and TRBJ2-5 provide the parts outside the CDR3, is GAGVSQTPSNKVTEKGKYVELRCDPISGHTALYWYRQSLGQGPEFLIYFQGTGAADDSGLPNDRFFAVRPEGSVSTLKIQRTERGDSAVYLCASSLTGLETQYFGPGTRLLVL.

This clonotype was recorded many times. The V and J genes are TRBV4-1 and TRBJ2-5; D gene ambiguous. CDR1 and CDR2 (germline): MGHRA, YSYEKL. The V gene lost 4 bases and the J gene lost 0 bases, with 6 bases spanning the gap. CDR3 length: 13 residues. The CDR3 nucleotides are TGCGCCAGCAGCCTGGCAGACCAAGAGACCCAGTACTTC. This codes for CASSLADQETQYF.

Within the sample, this clonotype is medium-sized. This sequence joins TRBV29-1 and TRBJ1-1; possibly TRBD1 for D (6 bases). There are 11 residues in the CDR3. V was pared by 7 bases and J by 7 bases, with 13 bases between. CDR1 SQVTM and CDR2 ANQGSEA come from the germline V gene. The CDR3 bases are TGCAGCGCCATGGGGGGCCATGAAGCTTTCTTT. Its protein is CSAMGGHEAFF.

This clonotype was recorded at least ten times. The rearrangement joins TRBV7-2 to TRBJ2-2; TRBD1 is a possible D gene (5 bases). CDR3 length equals 15 residues. V lost 2 bases to trimming and J lost 6 bases, with 13 bases between them. Germline V CDR1 and CDR2: SGHTA, FQGNSA. The CDR3 DNA is TGTGCCAGCAGCTTAAGGGGTACCGCGGCCGGGGAGCTGTTTTTT. This gives the protein CASSLRGTAAGELFF.

This clonotype has a count of ten or more. This chain links TRBV6-5 with TRBJ1-6; tentatively, D is TRBD1 (6 bases). This CDR3 comprises 16 residues. In germline, CDR1 is MNHEY, CDR2 SVGAGI. Trimming took 5 bases from V and 5 from J, leaving 16 bases between them. CDR3 residues: CASSADSILHNSPLHF. CDR3 nucleotide sequence: TGTGCCAGCAGTGCGGACAGTATTCTCCATAATTCACCCCTCCACTTT.

Ten or more counts support this clonotype. V and J are TRBV29-1 and TRBJ1-2; no reliable D call. This CDR3 comprises 14 residues. Trimming took off 0 bases at V and 3 bases at J, with 11 bases between the two ends. Germline V gene lookup returns CDR1 SQVTM and CDR2 ANQGSEA. The CDR3 sequence is CSVEDRRGYYGYTF. CDR3 DNA sequence: TGCAGCGTTGAAGATCGGCGCGGGTACTATGGCTACACCTTC.

This clonotype was seen ten or more times. The J gene is TRBJ2-5, the V gene TRBV28; 7 bases match TRBD1. J was trimmed by 4 bases and V by 5 bases; bases with no gene match: 7. Germline V gives CDR1 MDHEN, CDR2 SYDVKM. The CDR3 extends over 14 amino acids. The CDR3 DNA is TGTGCCAGCAGTACCTCAGGGGGTGGAGAGACCCAGTACTTC. Its protein product is CASSTSGGGETQYF.

On this clonotype: Since a much larger clone is just one base distant, this may be a read error. CDR3 in amino acids: CASSFDRPSGANVPTF. CDR3 nucleotides: TGTGCCAGCAGCTTCGACAGGCCCTCTGGGGCCAACGTCCCGACTTTC. V gene TRBV5-6 combines with J gene TRBJ2-6, with D perhaps TRBD1 (6 bases). CDR1 and CDR2 (germline): SGHDT, YYEEEE. This CDR3 is 16 amino acids long. The full variable domain, its missing parts supplied by reference TRBV5-6 and TRBJ2-6, is DAGVTQSPTHLIKTRGQQVTLRCSPKSGHDTVSWYQQALGQGPQFIFQYYEEEERQRGNFPDRFSGHQFPNYSSELNVNALLLGDSALYLCASSFDRPSGANVPTFGAGSRLTVL.

This clonotype has at least ten counts. V gene TRBV24-1 combines with J gene TRBJ2-1; D could derive from TRBD1 or TRBD2 (5 bases each). Trimming cost V 3 bases and J 8 bases, with 19 bases left between them. The CDR3 contains 16 residues. The germline V gene has CDR1 KGHDR and CDR2 SFDVKD. The CDR3 nucleotides read TGTGCCACCAGTGATCGGACTGGGGGATTGGGCGATGAGCAGTTCTTC. Protein product: CATSDRTGGLGDEQFF.

Relative to its sample, this clonotype is medium-sized. This chain joins TRBV4-3 and TRBJ2-5, with 7 bases fitting TRBD1. Germline loops: CDR1 LGHNA, CDR2 YSLEER. V lost 3 bases and J lost 5; bases outside the gene matches: 6. There are 14 residues in the CDR3. In DNA, the CDR3 is TGCGCCAGCAGCCACTATAGAGGGGGCGAGACCCAGTACTTC. It translates to CASSHYRGGETQYF.

There are many counts of this clonotype. V and J are TRBV6-6 and TRBJ1-2; the D is unclear. CDR3 size: 15 residues. Germline V gene data show CDR1 as MNHNY and CDR2 as SVGAGI (reference sequence). The V end lost 6 bases, the J end lost 4 bases, and 18 bases lay between the germline ends. For the CDR3, the DNA is TGTGCCAGCAGCAATAGGGTGGTCGGAGGCTATGGCTACACCTTC. Its translation is CASSNRVVGGYGYTF.

The sample holds many counts of this clonotype. The V call is TRBV6-5, the J call TRBJ1-2; D not resolved. The CDR3 length is 13 residues. The V end was cut by 4 bases, the J end by 3 bases, with 9 bases between. CDR1 is MNHEY and CDR2 is SVGAGI in the germline V gene. In DNA form, the CDR3 reads TGTGCCAGCAGTTCGGAGTTCGACTATGGCTACACCTTC. It encodes CASSSEFDYGYTF.

This clonotype was observed at least ten times. This sequence joins TRBV4-2 and TRBJ2-6, with TRBD2 identical over 8 bases. The CDR3 contains 21 residues. Germline CDR1 and CDR2: LGHNA and YNFKEQ. After removal of 1 base from V and 0 bases from J, the junction contained 14 bases not matched to a gene. The CDR3 DNA sequence: TGTGCCAGCAGCCAAGTTGGTAGCGGGGTTATCACTGCCTCTGGGGCCAACGTCCTGACTTTC. It translates to CASSQVGSGVITASGANVLTF.

The rearrangement uses TRBV7-9 and TRBJ2-5; the match to TRBD2 covers 9 bases. The CDR3 is made up of 14 amino acids. Germline V gene sequence: CDR1 SEHNR, CDR2 FQNEAQ (reference sequence). Trimming at V came to 1 base and at J to 7 bases, leaving 4 bases not matched to a gene. The CDR3 loop reads CASSLGSSGVTQYF. CDR3 in DNA: TGTGCCAGCAGCTTAGGTTCTAGCGGGGTGACCCAGTACTTC.

The table lists this clonotype with many counts. The gene calls are TRBV20-1 and TRBJ1-1; the D gene is possibly TRBD1 (5 bases). The CDR3 has 12 amino acids. Germline CDR1 is DFQATT and CDR2 is SNEGSKA (reference sequence). V lost 1 base to trimming and J lost 10 bases, with 13 bases between them. The CDR3: CSARADSILAFF. The CDR3 DNA reads TGCAGTGCTAGAGCCGACAGTATTTTAGCTTTCTTT.

Many counts were recorded for this clonotype. The junction shows a germline mismatch at one end, possibly a read error. This chain joins TRBV25-1 and TRBJ2-7; 9 bases agree with TRBD1. The CDR3 loop spans 15 amino acids. Per the germline V gene, CDR1 is MGHDK and CDR2 is SYGVNS. The DNA of the CDR3 is TGTGCCAGCAGTCCCGGACAGGGGATCTCCCACGAGCAGTACTTC. It is translated as CASSPGQGISHEQYF.